What follows are 12 T cell receptor beta chains derived from one specimen sequenced in a study of T cells after yellow fever vaccination. MiXCR, run by TCRdb on the 5' RACE reads, gives a single entry per CDR3 protein. The data show some 350,000 distinct CDR3 sequences, roughly 4% seen once. This sample comprised PBMCs, obtained 5 days after the yellow fever booster vaccination. These receptors all come from a man aged 18 to 30 who received the YFV17D yellow fever vaccine.

This clonotype came up a few times. The rearrangement uses TRBV2 and TRBJ2-3, with 7 bases identical to TRBD1. Germline CDR1 SNHLY, CDR2 FYNNEI. Trimming cost V 6 bases and J 0 bases; bases outside gene matches: 3. CDR3 length: 14 amino acids. This chain's CDR3 is CASRMTGSTDTQYF. The DNA of the CDR3 is TGTGCCAGCAGAATGACAGGGAGCACAGATACGCAGTATTTT. Supplemented by reference TRBV2 and TRBJ2-3, the full variable domain reads EPEVTQTPSHQVTQMGQEVILRCVPISNHLYFYWYRQILGQKVEFLVSFYNNEISEKSEIFDDQFSVERPDGSNFTLKIRSTKLEDSAMYFCASRMTGSTDTQYFGPGTRLTVL.

The chain has TRBV6-5 and TRBJ1-1; D possibly corresponds to TRBD1 (5 bases). Germline CDR1 MNHEY, CDR2 SVGAGI. The CDR3 sequence is 14 residues long. V lost 7 bases and J 3 bases, leaving 15 bases between the germline ends. The DNA of the CDR3 is TGTGCCAGCATTTCGGGGGGAGGGGACACTGAAGCTTTCTTT. Residues: CASISGGGDTEAFF.

This clonotype was counted only a few times. The rearrangement joins TRBV7-2 to TRBJ2-3, with TRBD2 matching 8 bases. This CDR3 spans 16 amino acids. The V segment lost 0 bases and the J segment 2 bases; nucleotides outside the gene matches: 4. The germline CDR1 and CDR2 sequences are SGHTA and FQGNSA. In DNA form, the CDR3 reads TGTGCCAGCAGCTTAGCGGCGCGGGGGGCCACAGATACGCAGTATTTT. Protein: CASSLAARGATDTQYF.

This clonotype was picked up many times. The V call is TRBV6-4, the J call TRBJ1-2; 10 bases agree with TRBD1. This CDR3 spans 14 amino acids. The germline V gene has CDR1 MRHNA and CDR2 SNTAGT. J lost 3 bases, V lost 3 bases, and 1 base had no gene match. The CDR3 sequence: CASSEGQGDYGYTF. Here the CDR3 DNA reads TGTGCCAGCAGTGAAGGACAGGGGGACTATGGCTACACCTTC.

The genes are TRBV6-5 and TRBJ1-5; no reliable D call. This CDR3 has 14 amino acids. Per the germline V gene, CDR1 is MNHEY and CDR2 is SVGAGI. Trimming shortened V by 6 bases and J by 0 bases, and 9 bases separated the two germline ends. CDR3 DNA: TGTGCCAGCAGGGGCCTTTATAGCAATCAGCCCCAGCATTTT. Translation gives CASRGLYSNQPQHF.

The rearrangement joins TRBV29-1 to TRBJ2-1; D is perhaps TRBD1 or TRBD2 (5 bases each). CDR1 is SQVTM and CDR2 is ANQGSEA in the germline V gene. The CDR3 sequence is 11 residues long. Written as DNA, the CDR3 is TGCATCGGGGCTGGCTACAATGAGCAGTTCTTC. This gives the protein CIGAGYNEQFF.

V gene TRBV12-3 or TRBV12-4 combines with J gene TRBJ2-5; TRBD2 agrees at 8 bases. Trimming took 5 bases from V and 1 from J; bases not matched to a gene: 9. The CDR3 sequence is 16 residues long. The CDR3 DNA follows: TGTGCCAGCAGTGCCTCCCTAGCGGGCATCCAAGAGACCCAGTACTTC. It encodes CASSASLAGIQETQYF.

The J gene is TRBJ2-7, the V gene TRBV3-1; maybe TRBD1 (5 bases). The germline V gene encodes CDR1 LGHDT and CDR2 YNNKEL (reference sequence). This CDR3 region has 13 residues. V gave up 4 bases and J gave up 3 bases, with 10 bases separating them. Written as DNA, the CDR3 is TGTGCCAGCAGCCGAGGACACGACTACGAGCAGTACTTC. This codes for CASSRGHDYEQYF.

The table lists this clonotype with a few counts. The chain couples TRBV20-1 to TRBJ1-5; D uncertain. The V end was cut by 2 bases, the J end by 5 bases, with 13 bases between. The CDR3 runs 14 residues. CDR1 is DFQATT and CDR2 is SNEGSKA in the germline V gene (reference sequence). The CDR3 reads CSARSFGSHQPQHF. CDR3 coding DNA: TGCAGTGCTAGAAGCTTTGGATCCCATCAGCCCCAGCATTTT.

This clonotype was observed many times. The V gene is TRBV10-3, the J gene TRBJ2-2; no clear D. V lost 10 bases and J lost 6, with 12 bases in between. Germline V gene sequence: CDR1 ENHRY, CDR2 SYGVKD. This CDR3 is 12 amino acids long. The CDR3, as DNA: TGTGCCACCAACACTGGGTCCGGGGAGCTGTTTTTT. Translating gives CATNTGSGELFF.

This clonotype was detected ten times or more. The rearrangement uses TRBV6-2 or TRBV6-3 and TRBJ2-1; D is perhaps TRBD2 (7 bases). Germline loops: CDR1 MNHEY, CDR2 SVGEGT. Trimming removed 6 bases at V and 5 bases at J, with 17 bases between. This CDR3 is 15 amino acids long. In DNA form, the CDR3 reads TGTGCCAGCAGGGCATCGGGGGGCGCCCACAATGAGCAGTTCTTC. Translation: CASRASGGAHNEQFF.

The J gene is TRBJ1-2, the V gene TRBV7-2; D might be TRBD1 (5 bases). CDR3 length: 14 amino acids. Germline lookup yields CDR1 SGHTA and CDR2 FQGNSA. V lost 4 bases, J lost 7 bases, and 16 bases lay in between. CDR3: CASSSPGRDSGYTF. CDR3 in DNA: TGTGCCAGCAGCTCGCCGGGACGTGACTCTGGCTACACCTTC.